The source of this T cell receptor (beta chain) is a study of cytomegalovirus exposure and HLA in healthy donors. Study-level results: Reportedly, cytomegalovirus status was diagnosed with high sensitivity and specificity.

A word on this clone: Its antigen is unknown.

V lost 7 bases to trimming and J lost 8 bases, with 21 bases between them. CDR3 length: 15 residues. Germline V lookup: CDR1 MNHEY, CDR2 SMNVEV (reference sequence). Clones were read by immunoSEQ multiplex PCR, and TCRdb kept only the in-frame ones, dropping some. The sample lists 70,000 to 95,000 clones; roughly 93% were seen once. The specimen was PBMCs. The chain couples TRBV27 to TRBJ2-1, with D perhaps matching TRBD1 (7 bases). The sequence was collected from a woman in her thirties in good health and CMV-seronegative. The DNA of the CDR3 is TGTGCCAGCACCCTATTTCGACAGGGAGGTGATGAGCAGTTCTTC. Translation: CASTLFRQGGDEQFF.